The 29 T cell receptor beta chains in this list originate from one sample, sequenced in a study of blood T cell repertoires in COVID-19. TCRdb's table, derived via immunoSEQ multiplex PCR, lists solely in-frame clones and lacks some. The data contain approximately 200,000 clones, roughly 90% of them singletons. Material: PBMCs or T cells enriched from blood (not recorded which). These TCRs come from a woman in her thirties who had recovered from COVID-19.

The V and J genes are TRBV7-2 and TRBJ1-1; D ambiguous. Germline values: CDR1 SGHTA, CDR2 FQGNSA. Trimming removed 5 bases at V and 5 bases at J, with 12 bases between. This CDR3 region has 13 residues. DNA for the CDR3: TGTGCCAGCAGCCCCCTCGGGTGGACTGAAGCTTTCTTT. This translates into CASSPLGWTEAFF. Based on the CDR3 plus reference TRBV7-2 and TRBJ1-1, the full variable domain is GAGVSQSPSNKVTEKGKDVELRCDPISGHTALYWYRQSLGQGLEFLIYFQGNSAPDKSGLPSDRFSAERTGGSVSTLTIQRTQQEDSAVYLCASSPLGWTEAFFGQGTRLTVV.

The J gene is TRBJ2-4, the V gene TRBV6-1; 7 bases are a match to TRBD2. The CDR3 extends over 15 amino acids. J gave up 2 bases and V 3 bases, and 4 bases lay outside the gene matches. The germline gives CDR1 MNHNS, CDR2 SASEGT. The CDR3, as DNA: TGTGCCAGCAGTGATCGGGGGGTAACCAAAAACATTCAGTACTTC. Translating gives CASSDRGVTKNIQYF.

The J gene is TRBJ1-2, the V gene TRBV10-1; no definite D call. Germline V gives CDR1 WNHNN, CDR2 SYGVQD (reference sequence). Trimming left V 0 bases short and J 3 bases short, with 20 bases between. This CDR3 contains 18 residues. The chain's CDR3 is CASSESLEGWDQDYGYTF. DNA of the CDR3: TGCGCCAGCAGTGAGTCGTTGGAGGGTTGGGATCAGGACTATGGCTACACCTTC.

This chain links TRBV4-3 with TRBJ1-4, with no clear D. CDR1 and CDR2 from the germline V gene are LGHNA and YSLEER. The CDR3 is 15 residues long. V lost 0 bases to trimming and J lost 7 bases, with 12 bases between them. The CDR3 sequence: CASSQDGRSVEKLFF. The DNA of the CDR3 is TGCGCCAGCAGCCAAGATGGGCGTTCGGTTGAAAAACTGTTTTTT.

This chain uses TRBV7-9 with TRBJ2-3; possible D gene TRBD2, 5 bases. The germline V gene has CDR1 SEHNR and CDR2 FQNEAQ (reference sequence). The CDR3 loop spans 17 amino acids. The V and J ends lost 1 base and 2 bases respectively, with 16 bases between them. The CDR3 loop is CASSLDRAVVPTDTQYF. In DNA form, the CDR3 reads TGTGCCAGCAGCTTAGATCGAGCGGTAGTCCCCACAGATACGCAGTATTTT. Combining the CDR3 with reference TRBV7-9 and TRBJ2-3 gives the whole variable domain DTGVSQNPRHKITKRGQNVTFRCDPISEHNRLYWYRQTLGQGPEFLTYFQNEAQLEKSRLLSDRFSAERPKGSFSTLEIQRTEQGDSAMYLCASSLDRAVVPTDTQYFGPGTRLTVL.

The chain employs TRBV19 and TRBJ1-1, with 8 bases matching TRBD1. The ends lost 4 bases at V and 4 bases at J; junction bases unmatched: 8. Germline V gives CDR1 LNHDA, CDR2 SQIVND (reference sequence). The CDR3 length is 15 residues. For the CDR3, the DNA is TGTGCCAGTAGTAGGGACAGGCGCGTGGTCACTGAAGCTTTCTTT. It encodes CASSRDRRVVTEAFF.

This clone was seen once. The genes are TRBV3-1 (or the pseudogene TRBV3-2) and TRBJ2-1, with TRBD2 matching over 11 bases. This CDR3 contains 15 residues. Germline V gives CDR1 LGHDT, CDR2 YNNKEL (reference sequence). V trimming: 1 base; J trimming: 6 bases; junction bases outside the gene matches: 2. CDR3 sequence: CASSQGLAGGNEQFF. DNA for the CDR3: TGTGCCAGCAGCCAAGGCCTAGCGGGGGGCAATGAGCAGTTCTTC.

The chain joins TRBV14 to TRBJ2-5, with 8 positions matching TRBD2. With 1 base clipped from V and 7 bases from J, the junction kept 8 bases outside the gene matches. Germline V gene data show CDR1 as SGHDN and CDR2 as FVKESK. The CDR3 length is 15 residues. Here the CDR3 reads CASSQGGSGVVTQYF. In nucleotides, the CDR3 is TGTGCCAGCAGCCAAGGCGGTAGCGGGGTAGTGACCCAGTACTTC.

The chain uses TRBV12-3 or TRBV12-4 and TRBJ2-2; D possibly corresponds to TRBD2 (5 bases). Between the trimmed V and J ends, which lost 6 bases and 16 bases, there was a span of 12 bases. The CDR3 totals 10 residues. The chain's CDR3 is CASRWTAWFF. The CDR3 DNA reads as TGTGCCAGCAGGTGGACTGCCTGGTTTTTT.

The chain recombines TRBV7-2 with TRBJ1-6; 7 nucleotides line up with TRBD1. J gave up 3 bases and V 5 bases, and 7 bases lay outside the gene matches. The CDR3 spans 16 residues. Germline V gene lookup returns CDR1 SGHTA and CDR2 FQGNSA. The CDR3 coding sequence is TGTGCCAGCAGCATCGACAGGGTCCTCTATAATTCACCCCTCCACTTT. This sequence encodes CASSIDRVLYNSPLHF.

This chain uses TRBV15 with TRBJ2-3; D is possibly TRBD1 (6 bases). The CDR3 consists of 14 residues. V lost 3 bases and J 5 bases, leaving 12 bases between the germline ends. From germline, CDR1 is LNHNV and CDR2 YYDKDF (reference sequence). This CDR3 reads CATSRLAGVDTQYF. DNA for the CDR3: TGTGCCACCAGCAGGTTGGCAGGGGTAGATACGCAGTATTTT.

This rearrangement joins TRBV3-1 (or the pseudogene TRBV3-2) to TRBJ2-7; perhaps TRBD2 as D (6 bases). The CDR3 consists of 15 residues. Germline V gene lookup returns CDR1 LGHDT and CDR2 YNNKEL (reference sequence). Between the trimmed V and J ends, which lost 1 base and 2 bases, there was a span of 12 bases. CDR3 residues: CASSQGLVFTYEQYF. CDR3 DNA: TGTGCCAGCAGCCAAGGACTAGTCTTTACCTACGAGCAGTACTTC.

The chain joins TRBV11-2 to TRBJ2-5, with unresolved D. The CDR3 covers 16 residues. Germline values: CDR1 SGHAT, CDR2 FQNNGV. Trimming removed 0 bases at V and 1 base at J, with 12 bases between. CDR3 residues: CASSLESSSAQETQYF. CDR3 nucleotides: TGTGCCAGCAGCTTAGAATCCTCTAGTGCCCAAGAGACCCAGTACTTC.

This chain links TRBV5-6 with TRBJ1-1; D remains unclear. The CDR3 sequence is 15 residues long. Germline-derived CDR1 and CDR2 are SGHDT and YYEEEE. The germline V and J ends were trimmed by 4 bases and 4 bases, with 17 bases remaining between them. Written as DNA, the CDR3 is TGTGCCAGCAGCGCCCCAGTTGCGGGGAGCACTGAAGCTTTCTTT. This sequence encodes CASSAPVAGSTEAFF.

The gene calls are TRBV27 and TRBJ1-2; a weak D match, TRBD1 (6 bases). Germline V gene data show CDR1 as MNHEY and CDR2 as SMNVEV (reference sequence). Trimming took 7 bases from V and 5 from J, leaving 17 bases between them. CDR3 size: 14 residues. CDR3 residues: CASKSAGARYGYTF. As DNA, the CDR3 is TGTGCCAGCAAGTCGGCAGGGGCTCGGTATGGCTACACCTTC.

This chain's CDR3 is CASSLAETGEAFF. The DNA of the CDR3 is TGTGCCAGCAGCTTAGCGGAGACAGGTGAAGCTTTCTTT. This rearrangement joins TRBV7-2 to TRBJ1-1; D is perhaps TRBD1 (6 bases). Germline V gene lookup returns CDR1 SGHTA and CDR2 FQGNSA. The CDR3 covers 13 residues. The V end was cut by 0 bases, the J end by 7 bases, with 9 bases between.

This chain uses TRBV9 with TRBJ2-7, with D uncertain. Germline V lookup: CDR1 SGDLS, CDR2 YYNGEE. CDR3 size: 13 residues. Trimming stripped 3 bases from V and 5 bases from J, with 12 bases between. The CDR3 DNA follows: TGTGCCAGCAGCGGCGACTCGCTTGACGAGCAGTACTTC. Amino acids: CASSGDSLDEQYF.

The gene calls are TRBV15 and TRBJ1-4, with D perhaps TRBD1 (5 bases). This CDR3 comprises 16 residues. Germline V gene sequence: CDR1 LNHNV, CDR2 YYDKDF (reference sequence). The V gene lost 5 bases and the J gene lost 6 bases, with 19 bases spanning the gap. This CDR3 is CATSPSHPGVDEKLFF. The CDR3 region has the DNA TGTGCCACCAGCCCCAGCCACCCGGGGGTCGATGAAAAACTGTTTTTT.

This clone was counted only a few times. V is TRBV7-2 and J is TRBJ1-1, with 7 bases matching TRBD1. Germline V gene sequence: CDR1 SGHTA, CDR2 FQGNSA. CDR3 length: 18 amino acids. The J segment lost 1 base and the V segment lost 2 bases, leaving 13 bases of the junction unmatched. The CDR3 DNA sequence: TGTGCCAGCAGCTTAACCCGCAAGTCACAGGGGTCGAACACTGAAGCTTTCTTT. The encoded protein is CASSLTRKSQGSNTEAFF.

With regard to this clone: Its ends do not fully match the called genes, so a read error is possible. The chain couples TRBV3-1 (or the pseudogene TRBV3-2) to TRBJ2-1, with a tentative D call TRBD1 (5 bases). CDR1 and CDR2 from the germline V gene are LGHDT and YNNKEL (reference sequence). The CDR3 totals 11 residues. As DNA, the CDR3 is TGTGCCAGCAGCCAAGATCGACAGCGCCTCTTC. Its protein is CASSQDRQRLF.

The CDR3 bases are TGTGCCAGTAGTCCGTTGCTAGAGGGTGAGCAGTTCTTC. Its translation is CASSPLLEGEQFF. V is TRBV19 and J is TRBJ2-1; possible D gene TRBD2, 5 bases. Trimming took 5 bases from V and 9 from J, leaving 14 bases between them. CDR3 length equals 13 residues. Germline CDR1 and CDR2: LNHDA and SQIVND (reference sequence).

The count of this clone is one. The sample has other DNA sequences that encode this CDR3 too. DNA of the CDR3: TGTGCCATCAGTGAGACAGTTTATAGCAATCAGCCCCAGCATTTT. This codes for CAISETVYSNQPQHF. This sequence joins TRBV10-3 and TRBJ1-5; unclear D gene. Trimming stripped 2 bases from V and 0 bases from J, with 8 bases between. This CDR3 is built from 15 residues. Germline CDR1 ENHRY, CDR2 SYGVKD.

The chain joins TRBV10-3 to TRBJ1-2; weak D call: TRBD1 (6 bases). The ends were cut back, 7 bases at V and 6 bases at J, with 15 bases in the middle. Germline V gene sequence: CDR1 ENHRY, CDR2 SYGVKD. This CDR3 region has 13 residues. The CDR3 is CAIKAGDFDGYTF. Here the CDR3 DNA reads TGTGCCATCAAGGCAGGGGATTTCGATGGCTACACCTTC.

This chain's CDR3 is CASSFSGPGEAFF. The CDR3 nucleotides read TGCGCCAGCAGCTTTTCAGGGCCGGGTGAAGCTTTCTTT. The chain has TRBV5-1 and TRBJ1-1; the D gene is possibly TRBD1 (5 bases). From germline, CDR1 is SGHRS and CDR2 YFSETQ. The ends were cut back, 2 bases at V and 7 bases at J, with 12 bases in the middle. The CDR3 extends over 13 amino acids.

V usage is TRBV10-3 and J usage is TRBJ1-1; tentative D call: TRBD1 (6 bases). The germline CDR1 and CDR2 sequences are ENHRY and SYGVKD. This CDR3 is 12 amino acids long. The V end was cut by 7 bases, the J end by 4 bases, with 10 bases between. In nucleotides, the CDR3 is TGTGCCATCAAGGGGGGGGCCACTGAAGCTTTCTTT. This sequence encodes CAIKGGATEAFF.

V is TRBV5-6 and J is TRBJ2-3; maybe TRBD2 (5 bases). V lost 4 bases and J lost 2, with 14 bases in between. The CDR3 loop spans 15 amino acids. From germline, CDR1 is SGHDT and CDR2 YYEEEE. CDR3 bases: TGTGCCAGCAGCAGCTTAAGCGGATCCACAGATACGCAGTATTTT. It is translated as CASSSLSGSTDTQYF.

This clone was recorded only once. V and J are TRBV12-3 or TRBV12-4 and TRBJ1-4, with unresolved D. The CDR3 totals 13 residues. V was clipped by 1 base and J by 5 bases, with 5 bases between them. CDR3 sequence: CASSLGLNEKLFF. The CDR3 DNA is TGTGCCAGCAGTTTAGGCCTAAATGAAAAACTGTTTTTT.

The rearrangement joins TRBV7-3 to TRBJ1-2, with a possible D match to TRBD1 (5 bases). V was pared by 1 base and J by 0 bases, with 12 bases between. The CDR3 runs to 16 residues. CDR1 SGHTA and CDR2 FQGTGA come from the germline V gene. DNA of the CDR3: TGTGCCAGCAGCTTAAATCCCGGGGGGGCTAACTATGGCTACACCTTC. As protein: CASSLNPGGANYGYTF.

This chain joins TRBV7-9 and TRBJ2-1; D possibly corresponds to TRBD2 (5 bases). The CDR3 covers 19 residues. Germline lookup yields CDR1 SEHNR and CDR2 FQNEAQ (reference sequence). V was clipped by 0 bases and J by 1 base, with 19 bases between them. CDR3 sequence reads: CASSLAPVYGGSSYNEQFF. Here the CDR3 DNA reads TGTGCCAGCAGCTTAGCCCCCGTTTATGGCGGGTCTTCCTACAATGAGCAGTTCTTC.